This TCR beta chain comes out of a study of T cells in Graves' hyperthyroidism and ophthalmopathy. For the study at large: Peripheral blood was drawn at first diagnosis, prior to all treatment. Notes on the study in general: Stable hyperthyroidism was separated from ophthalmopathy by a model based on 13 V-J features. Most thyroid-expanded clonotypes above 0.001 were also found in blood.

10 ml fresh peripheral blood yielded the PBMCs. Regions amplified from RNA transcripts were the TCR beta CDR3 regions. An initial round of RT-PCR targeting the TCR CDR3 relied on the HTBI primer set. MiXCR, applied by TCRdb to the multiplex PCR reads, yields one record per CDR3 protein. The table has more than 450,000 distinct CDR3 sequences, 15% to 20% seen once. The J segment lost 3 bases and the V segment lost 3 bases, leaving 3 bases of the junction unmatched. Germline V gene data show CDR1 as MDHEN and CDR2 as SYDVKM. This CDR3 has 15 amino acids. A few counts support this clonotype. Its specificity is unknown.

The sequence was obtained from a middle-aged man with Graves' ophthalmopathy. Sample: blood. This chain uses TRBV28 with TRBJ1-3; TRBD1 matches at 9 bases. CDR3 DNA sequence: TGTGCCAGCAGTTTTTCGGACAGGGGTGGAAACACCATATATTTT. Its protein product is CASSFSDRGGNTIYF.